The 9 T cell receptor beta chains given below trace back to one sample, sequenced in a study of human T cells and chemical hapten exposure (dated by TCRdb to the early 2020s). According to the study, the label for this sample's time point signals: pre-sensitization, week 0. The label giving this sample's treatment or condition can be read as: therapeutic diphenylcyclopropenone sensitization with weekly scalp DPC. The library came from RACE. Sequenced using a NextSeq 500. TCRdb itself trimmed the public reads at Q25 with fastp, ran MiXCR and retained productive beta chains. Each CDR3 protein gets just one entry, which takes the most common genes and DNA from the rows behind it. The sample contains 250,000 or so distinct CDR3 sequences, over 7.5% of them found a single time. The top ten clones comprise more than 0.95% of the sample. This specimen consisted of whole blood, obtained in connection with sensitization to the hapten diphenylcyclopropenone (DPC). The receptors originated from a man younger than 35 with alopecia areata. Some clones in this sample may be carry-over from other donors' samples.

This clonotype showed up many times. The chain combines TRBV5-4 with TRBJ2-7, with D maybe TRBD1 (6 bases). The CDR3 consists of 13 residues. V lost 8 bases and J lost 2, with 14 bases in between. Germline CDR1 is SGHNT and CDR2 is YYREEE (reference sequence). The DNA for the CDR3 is TGTGCCAGTAGCCGGGACAAGACCTACGAGCAGTACGTC. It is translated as CASSRDKTYEQYV.

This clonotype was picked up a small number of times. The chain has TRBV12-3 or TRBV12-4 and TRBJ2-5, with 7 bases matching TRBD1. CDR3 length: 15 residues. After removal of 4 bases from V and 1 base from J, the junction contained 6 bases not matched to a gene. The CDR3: CASSSHGDSQETQYF. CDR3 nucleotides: TGTGCCAGCAGTTCACACGGGGACAGCCAAGAGACCCAGTACTTC.

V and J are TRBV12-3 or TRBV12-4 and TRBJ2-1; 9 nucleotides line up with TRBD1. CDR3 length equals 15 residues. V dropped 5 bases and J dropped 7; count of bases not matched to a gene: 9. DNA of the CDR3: TGTGCCAGCAGTATCCAGACAGGGGGAGAGAATGAGCAGTTCTTC. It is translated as CASSIQTGGENEQFF.

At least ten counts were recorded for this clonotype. CDR3 in DNA: TGCAGTGCTGATAGCGGGGGCAGGGATACGCAGTATTTT. This translates into CSADSGGRDTQYF. The chain combines TRBV20-1 with TRBJ2-3; 9 positions agree with TRBD2. Looked up from germline, CDR1 is DFQATT and CDR2 is SNEGSKA (reference sequence). The CDR3 extends over 13 amino acids. J was trimmed by 6 bases and V by 5 bases; bases with no gene match: 6.

CDR3 loop: CASSLVRGPGANVLTF. CDR3 bases: TGTGCCAGCAGCTTAGTTCGGGGCCCTGGGGCCAACGTCCTGACTTTC. The chain couples TRBV11-2 to TRBJ2-6, with D tentatively TRBD1 or TRBD2 (5 bases each). V was cut by 1 base and J by 2 bases, with 9 bases left in between. In germline, CDR1 is SGHAT, CDR2 FQNNGV. The CDR3 is 16 amino acids.

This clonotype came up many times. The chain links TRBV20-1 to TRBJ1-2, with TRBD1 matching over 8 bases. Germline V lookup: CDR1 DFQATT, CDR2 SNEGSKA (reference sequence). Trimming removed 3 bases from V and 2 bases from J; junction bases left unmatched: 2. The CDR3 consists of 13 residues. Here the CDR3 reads CSASRTGNYGYTF. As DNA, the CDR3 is TGCAGTGCTAGTCGGACAGGGAACTATGGCTACACCTTC.

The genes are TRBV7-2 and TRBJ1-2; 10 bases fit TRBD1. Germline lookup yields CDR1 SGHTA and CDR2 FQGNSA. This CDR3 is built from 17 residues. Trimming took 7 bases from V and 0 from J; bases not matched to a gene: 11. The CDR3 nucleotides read TGTGCCAGCACCAAGACAGGGGGCCCTAAATCTAACTATGGCTACACCTTC. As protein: CASTKTGGPKSNYGYTF.

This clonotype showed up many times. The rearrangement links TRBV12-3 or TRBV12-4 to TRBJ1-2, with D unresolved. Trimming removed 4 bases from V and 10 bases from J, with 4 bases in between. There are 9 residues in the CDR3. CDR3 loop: CASSSPYTF. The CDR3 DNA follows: TGTGCCAGCAGTTCCCCCTACACCTTC.

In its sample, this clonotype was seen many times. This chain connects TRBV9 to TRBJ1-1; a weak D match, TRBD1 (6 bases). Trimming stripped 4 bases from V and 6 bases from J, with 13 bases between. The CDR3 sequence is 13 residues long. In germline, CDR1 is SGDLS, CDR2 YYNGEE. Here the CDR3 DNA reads TGTGCCAGCAGCCCGGGGGCTAATGCTGAAGCTTTCTTT. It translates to CASSPGANAEAFF.